This TCR beta chain comes out of a study of blood T cell repertoires in COVID-19. This clone is a singleton in its sample. The germline gives CDR1 SNHLY, CDR2 FYNNEI. The CDR3 has 13 residues. V was clipped by 6 bases and J by 7 bases; unmatched bases: 8. Only in-frame clones appear in the TCRdb table, and some are missing; sequencing was by immunoSEQ multiplex PCR. Of around 200,000 clones listed, roughly 80% are singletons. The clonotype originates from a human donor in a cohort sampled during active COVID-19. The chain combines TRBV2 with TRBJ1-1; the match to TRBD1 covers 7 bases. Sequenced input: peripheral blood. The CDR3 nucleotides are TGTGCCAGCAGATTGACAGGGTGGCTTGAAGCTTTCTTT. It specifies CASRLTGWLEAFF.